One T cell receptor beta chain is described in this entry. There is no known antigen for this receptor. The sample holds no much larger clone one base away, and base qualities are not on file. Trimming costs V 0 bases and J 5 bases, and their ends lie 11 bases apart. Including the terminal cysteine and phenylalanine, the CDR3 comprises 15 residues. The read is trimmed to its CDR3 DNA, 45 bases read in frame from base 1. CDR1 and CDR2 are read off the germline V gene as SGHVS and FQNEAQ. Receptor amplification or capture employed the immunoSEQ multiplex PCR assay. RNA was extracted from all samples and reverse transcribed into cDNA as template for TCR sequencing. First-strand cDNA was synthesized using SuperScript III with a 2:1 mix of oligo-dT and random hexamers. A synthetic immune receptor repertoire was used to assess amplification bias, and residual bias was removed computationally. In the paper's pipeline: Raw reads were preprocessed for error removal, and CDR3 was defined according to IMGT conventions as running from the conserved cysteine to phenylalanine. To get clonality, Shannon entropy was normalized by log2 of the number of productive unique TCRs and the result was subtracted from 1. Whether scalp clones were CD4 or CD8 was inferred by matching scalp TCRbeta sequences against CD4 and CD8 repertoires sorted from blood. The source is immuneACCESS, and TCRdb retained only in-frame sequences with V and J called. Part of the clones is not carried over; for the studies checked, unresolved V genes explain less than half of this, and the remainder is unexplained. Clonal size and the V and J genes are those of that table, whereas D and trimming came from the DNA. Across this sample there are some 110,000 clones, with around two fifths seen only once. The ten largest clonotypes hold roughly 3.2% of the sample.

The data are from a study of CD8+ T cells in alopecia areata listed by TCRdb under 2018. About the full investigation: Treated patients were enrolled in an open-label pilot trial of oral tofacitinib, 5 to 10 mg twice daily, for moderate-to-severe alopecia areata. In both human patients and the C3H/HeJ mouse model, the study applied high-throughput TCRbeta sequencing to look at T cell clonal expansion in alopecia areata. In humans, TCRbeta sequencing was performed on scalp tissue and on sorted CD4+ and CD8+ peripheral blood T cells from healthy controls and from patients with patchy or totalis/universalis alopecia areata. Scalp clonality was compared across normal scalp (n=4), patchy alopecia areata scalp (n=8), and alopecia totalis/universalis scalp (n=8). RNA was extracted with the PAXgene miRNA kit for fixed scalp, the miRNeasy kit for PBMCs, and the RNeasy kit for mouse skin. immunoSEQ multiplex PCR using 35 Vbeta forward primers and 13 Jbeta reverse primers was used to amplify TCRbeta CDR3 regions. Patients stayed on tofacitinib for 6 to 18 months and then had 6 months of follow-up off drug so that delayed response and recurrence could be assessed. Biopsies were taken from tofacitinib-treated patients at baseline and at 4 and 24 weeks of treatment, and a later scalp biopsy was taken in several of the tofacitinib-treated patients.

Lesional scalp punch biopsies and peripheral blood were obtained from alopecia areata patients. PBMCs were isolated by density centrifugation and stained for CD3, CD4 and CD8, and CD4+ and CD8+ T cells were sorted on a FACSAria. Here is what the overall study found, with its caveats: Shared TCR sequences between patients were less evident than in mice, which may be partly attributable to HLA diversity in the patient population. Compared with normal scalp, lesional scalp, particularly in alopecia totalis/universalis, had higher clonality and more expanded CD8+ clones, which suggests antigenic drive. Unlike mouse skin, where gammadelta T cells dominate, normal human skin contains resident alphabeta T cells that get sequenced too, which complicates analysis of the scalp TCR repertoire.

The rearranged segments are TRBV7-8 and TRBJ2-4; the D element could tentatively be TRBD1 or TRBD2, as 5 bases agree for each. This receptor was taken from a human donor with alopecia areata. Specimen: CD4+ T cells sorted from blood. For the CDR3, the sequence is CASSLASGRENIQYF. The DNA reads as follows: TGTGCCAGCAGCTTAGCGAGCGGCAGGGAAAACATTCAGTACTTC.